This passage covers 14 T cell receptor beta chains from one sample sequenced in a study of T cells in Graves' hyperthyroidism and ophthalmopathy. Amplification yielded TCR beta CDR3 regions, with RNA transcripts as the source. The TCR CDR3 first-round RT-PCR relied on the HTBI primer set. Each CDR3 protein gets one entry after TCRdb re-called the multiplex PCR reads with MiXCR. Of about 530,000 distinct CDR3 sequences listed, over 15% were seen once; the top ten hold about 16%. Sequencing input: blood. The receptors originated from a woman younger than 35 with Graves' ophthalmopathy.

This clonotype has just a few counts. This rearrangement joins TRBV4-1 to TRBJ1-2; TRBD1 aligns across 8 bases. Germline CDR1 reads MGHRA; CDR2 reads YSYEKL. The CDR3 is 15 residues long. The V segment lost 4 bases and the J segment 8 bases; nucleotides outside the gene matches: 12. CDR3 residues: CASSLSAQGEGGYTF. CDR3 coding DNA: TGCGCCAGCAGCCTCTCAGCACAGGGGGAAGGCGGCTACACCTTC.

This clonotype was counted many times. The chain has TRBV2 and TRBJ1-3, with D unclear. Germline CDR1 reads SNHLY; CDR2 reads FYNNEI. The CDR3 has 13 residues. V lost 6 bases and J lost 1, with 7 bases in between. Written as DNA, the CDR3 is TGTGCCAGCAGCCCCGGTTCTGGAAACACCATATATTTT. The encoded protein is CASSPGSGNTIYF.

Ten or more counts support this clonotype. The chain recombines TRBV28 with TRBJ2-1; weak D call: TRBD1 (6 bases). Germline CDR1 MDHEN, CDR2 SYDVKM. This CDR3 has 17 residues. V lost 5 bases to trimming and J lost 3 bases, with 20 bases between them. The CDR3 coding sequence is TGTGCCAGCAGTCATTTTCACCCTCAGGGGTTCTACAATGAGCAGTTCTTC. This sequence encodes CASSHFHPQGFYNEQFF.

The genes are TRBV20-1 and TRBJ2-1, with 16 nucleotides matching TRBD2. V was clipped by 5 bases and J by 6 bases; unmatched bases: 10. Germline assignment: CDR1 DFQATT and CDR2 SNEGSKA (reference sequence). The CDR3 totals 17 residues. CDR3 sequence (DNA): TGCAGTGCTGATAACCCCGGGACTAGCGGGAGGGCCAATGAGCAGTTCTTC. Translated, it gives CSADNPGTSGRANEQFF.

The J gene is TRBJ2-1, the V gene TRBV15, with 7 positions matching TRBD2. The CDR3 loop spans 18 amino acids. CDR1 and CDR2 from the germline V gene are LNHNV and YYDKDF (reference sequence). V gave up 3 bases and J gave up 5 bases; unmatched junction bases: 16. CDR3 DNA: TGTGCCACCAGCAGGACTCCGTCGCCGGGACTACCGAACAATGAGCAGTTCTTC. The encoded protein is CATSRTPSPGLPNNEQFF.

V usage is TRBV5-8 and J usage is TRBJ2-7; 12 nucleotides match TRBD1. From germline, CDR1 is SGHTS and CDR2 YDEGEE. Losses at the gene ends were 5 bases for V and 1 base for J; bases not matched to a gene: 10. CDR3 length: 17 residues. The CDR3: CASSRDRGRVKSYEQYF. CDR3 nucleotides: TGTGCCAGCAGTCGGGACAGGGGGCGAGTCAAGTCCTACGAGCAGTACTTC.

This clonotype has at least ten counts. The CDR3 here is CATTTVSSYEQYF. In DNA form, the CDR3 reads TGTGCCACAACGACAGTCAGCTCCTACGAGCAGTACTTC. V gene TRBV28 combines with J gene TRBJ2-7, with D possibly TRBD1 on 5 matching bases. Looked up from germline, CDR1 is MDHEN and CDR2 is SYDVKM. With 10 bases removed from V and 0 bases from J, the gap between germline ends came to 13 bases. This CDR3 is built from 13 residues.

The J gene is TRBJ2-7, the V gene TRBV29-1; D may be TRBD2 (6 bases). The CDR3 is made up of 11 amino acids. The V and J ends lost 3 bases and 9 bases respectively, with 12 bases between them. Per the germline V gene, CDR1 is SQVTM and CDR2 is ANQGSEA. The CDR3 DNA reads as TGCAGCGTTGATGCGGGGTTGGGGCAGTACTTC. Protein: CSVDAGLGQYF.

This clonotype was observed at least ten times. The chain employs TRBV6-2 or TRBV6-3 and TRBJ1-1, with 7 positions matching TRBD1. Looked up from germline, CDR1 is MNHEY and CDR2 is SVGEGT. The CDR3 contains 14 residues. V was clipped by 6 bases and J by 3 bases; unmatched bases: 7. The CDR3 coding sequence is TGTGCCAGCAGCCGAAGGGACAGATACACTGAAGCTTTCTTT. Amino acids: CASSRRDRYTEAFF.

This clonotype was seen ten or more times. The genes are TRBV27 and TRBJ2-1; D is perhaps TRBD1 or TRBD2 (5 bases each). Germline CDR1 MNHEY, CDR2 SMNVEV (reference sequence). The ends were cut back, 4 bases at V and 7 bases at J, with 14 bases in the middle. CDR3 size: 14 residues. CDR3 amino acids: CASSWQAGRNEQFF. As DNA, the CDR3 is TGTGCCAGCAGTTGGCAGGCAGGGAGAAATGAGCAGTTCTTC.

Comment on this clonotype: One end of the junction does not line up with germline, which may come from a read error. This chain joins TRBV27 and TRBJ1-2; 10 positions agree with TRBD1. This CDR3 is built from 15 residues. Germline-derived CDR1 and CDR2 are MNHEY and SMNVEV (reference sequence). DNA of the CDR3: TGTGCCAGCAGCCCGAGACAGGGGGCCTTCTATAGCTACACCTTC. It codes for CASSPRQGAFYSYTF.

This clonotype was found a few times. The CDR3 DNA follows: TGCGCCAGCAGCCAAGATCGAGGTGGAGGGCTATGGATGGATACGCAGTATTTT. The encoded protein is CASSQDRGGGLWMDTQYF. This sequence joins TRBV4-1 and TRBJ2-3, with D perhaps TRBD2 (6 bases). The CDR3 totals 18 residues. CDR1 is MGHRA and CDR2 is YSYEKL in the germline V gene. Trimming took 0 bases from V and 6 from J, leaving 22 bases between them.

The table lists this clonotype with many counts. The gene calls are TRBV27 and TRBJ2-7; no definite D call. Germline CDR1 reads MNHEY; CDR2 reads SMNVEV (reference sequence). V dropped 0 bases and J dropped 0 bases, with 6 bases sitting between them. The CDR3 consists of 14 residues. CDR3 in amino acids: CASSLSRLSYEQYF. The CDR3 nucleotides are TGTGCCAGCAGTTTATCCCGACTCTCCTACGAGCAGTACTTC.

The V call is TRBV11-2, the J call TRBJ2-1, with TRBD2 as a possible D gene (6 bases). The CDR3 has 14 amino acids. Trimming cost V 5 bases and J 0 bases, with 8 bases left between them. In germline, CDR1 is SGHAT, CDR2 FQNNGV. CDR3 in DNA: TGTGCCAGCAGCCATAGCGGCTCCTACAATGAGCAGTTCTTC. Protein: CASSHSGSYNEQFF.